The rows below give T cell receptor beta chains drawn from one sample of a study of beta chain features in type 1 diabetes. The method was immunoSEQ multiplex PCR; TCRdb's version includes in-frame clones alone and lacks a portion of them. The table includes around 350,000 clones, around 13% detected once. The material sequenced was naive CD4+ T cells from blood. The receptors come from a young man in good health. CDR3s include the opening cysteine and the closing phenylalanine or tryptophan. The order of the fields is D gene, clone size, J gene, V gene, CDR3 DNA, CDR3 protein. A D gene is named only where the DNA matches it firmly. Expanded clones get a size class; other rows say once, few or many, or leave the size out.

TRBD1 NA TRBJ1-2 TRBV30 TGTGCCTGCTCAGCCAAGGACAGGGGGCTGAGTGGCTACACCTTC CACSAKDRGLSGYTF
TRBD1 many TRBJ2-6 TRBV29-1 TGCAGCGTAAAGGACAGGAATTCTGGGGCCAACGTCCTGACTTTC CSVKDRNSGANVLTF
NA few TRBJ1-3 TRBV29-1 TGCAGCGTTCGGCTCGGGGGTAGCTCTGGAAACACCATATATTTT CSVRLGGSSGNTIYF
NA NA TRBJ2-1 TRBV7-6 TGTGCCAGCAGCTTAGCGCCCAGCTCCTACAATGAGCAGTTCTTC CASSLAPSSYNEQFF
TRBD1 NA TRBJ2-2 TRBV2 TGTGCCAGCAATCTACAGGGGGACACCGGGGAGCTGTTTTTT CASNLQGDTGELFF
TRBD1 NA TRBJ1-2 TRBV6-5 TGTGCCAGCAGTTACTCAAGGGCAGGGGGCGACTATGGCTACACCTTC CASSYSRAGGDYGYTF
NA few TRBJ2-3 TRBV4-2 TGTGCCAGCAGCCAAGATCTGACAGATACGCAGTATTTT CASSQDLTDTQYF
NA few TRBJ2-7 TRBV4-2 TGTGCCAGCAGCCAAGATCGGGGGGCAGACCTTTCCTACGAGCAGTACTTC CASSQDRGADLSYEQYF
TRBD2 NA TRBJ2-3 TRBV10-3 TGTGCCATCAGCGGGAGCGTGGCGGGAGCAGATACGCAGTATTTT CAISGSVAGADTQYF
NA NA TRBJ1-6 TRBV30 TGTGCCTGGAGCGTGGGAGATAATTCACCCCTCCACTTT CAWSVGDNSPLHF
NA few TRBJ1-1 TRBV9 TGTGCCAGCAGCGTAGGGCAGGCCAACATGAACACTGAAGCTTTCTTT CASSVGQANMNTEAFF
TRBD2 NA TRBJ2-1 TRBV6-5 TGTGCCAGCTTAGCGGGAGAGGGTGAGCAGTTCTTC CASLAGEGEQFF
TRBD1 few TRBJ2-7 TRBV6-5 TGTGCCAGCAGTCGGGACAGGGTCAACGAGCAGTACTTC CASSRDRVNEQYF
NA few TRBJ2-1 TRBV7-3 TGTGCCAGCAGCTATCCGGGATCCGAGCAGTTCTTC CASSYPGSEQFF
NA few TRBJ2-5 TRBV7-2 TGTGCCAGCAGCTTAGGCCGTTTCGGGGGGCTAGAGACCCAGTACTTC CASSLGRFGGLETQYF
TRBD2 few TRBJ2-3 TRBV7-2 TGTGCCAGCAGCTTAGGTCTAGCGGGCTATACGCAGTATTTT CASSLGLAGYTQYF
TRBD1 few TRBJ1-5 TRBV5-6 TGTGCCAGCAGCCCGAACGACAGGGTGGGGGGACAGCCCCAGCATTTT CASSPNDRVGGQPQHF
TRBD1 NA TRBJ2-7 TRBV30 TGTGCCTGGAGTCAACAGGGGAAGGACGACGAGCAGTACTTC CAWSQQGKDDEQYF
NA few TRBJ1-3 TRBV7-9 TGTGCCAGCAGCCCACAGGGTGCCGGAAACACCATATATTTT CASSPQGAGNTIYF
TRBD2 few TRBJ2-7 TRBV7-2 TGTGCCAGCAGCCACAGACTAGCGGGAGCCTACGAGCAGTACTTC CASSHRLAGAYEQYF
NA NA TRBJ1-2 TRBV7-2 TGTGCCAGCAGCTTAGCGGAAGGAGGATATGGCTACACCTTC CASSLAEGGYGYTF
NA few TRBJ2-7 TRBV6-6 TGTGCCAGCAGTTACCCGTTCAGGGGCCGCGAGCAGTACTTC CASSYPFRGREQYF
NA once TRBJ1-1 TRBV25-1 TGTGCCAGCAGTGAATTGGGGGGAGTCACTGAAGCTTTCTTT CASSELGGVTEAFF
NA few TRBJ1-2 TRBV30 TGTGCCTGGAGTGCTGGTCTGGGAGGTGGCTACACCTTC CAWSAGLGGGYTF
NA few TRBJ1-5 TRBV7-9 TGTGCCAGCAGCTTGGGGGGGCTAGGGCAGCCCCAGCATTTT CASSLGGLGQPQHF
TRBD1 few TRBJ2-7 TRBV30 TGTGCCTGGAGTAAGGACAGGTACGAGCAGTACTTC CAWSKDRYEQYF
TRBD2 NA TRBJ2-3 TRBV9 TGTGCCAGCAGCGTAGGTCTGCGGGGGACAGATACGCAGTATTTT CASSVGLRGTDTQYF
NA NA TRBJ1-1 TRBV5-1 TGCGCCAGCAGCTTGAGTTCTGGACAGCCTGAAGCTTTCTTT CASSLSSGQPEAFF
TRBD2 NA TRBJ2-5 TRBV10-3 TGTGCCATCAGTGAAAGTTTGTTTCGAGTAGCGGGAATCGAGACCCAGTACTTC CAISESLFRVAGIETQYF
TRBD1 NA TRBJ2-7 TRBV7-2 TGTGCCAGCAGCCCGACAGGGGAATATCAGTACTTC CASSPTGEYQYF
TRBD1 few TRBJ2-1 TRBV5-4 TGTGCCAGCAGCTTACAGGGGGCGGCTGAGCAGTTCTTC CASSLQGAAEQFF
TRBD1 NA TRBJ1-2 TRBV27 TGTGCCAGCAGTATTAGGACAGGGTCGAGCTATGGCTACACCTTC CASSIRTGSSYGYTF
TRBD2 NA TRBJ2-7 TRBV4-3 TGCGCCAGCAGCCTCAGGCGGGGGGCTACCTACGAGCAGTACTTC CASSLRRGATYEQYF
TRBD2 few TRBJ2-1 TRBV29-1 TGCAGCGTTGAAGCCAGCGGGAGGGGTCTGGAGCAGTTCTTC CSVEASGRGLEQFF
NA NA TRBJ1-5 TRBV28 TGTGCCAGCCGTAACCTGCGGCAGCCCCAGCATTTT CASRNLRQPQHF
NA NA TRBJ1-2 TRBV7-2 TGTGCCAGCAGCACCGGGTTCGATGGCTACACCTTC CASSTGFDGYTF
NA few TRBJ2-7 TRBV5-1 TGCGCCAGCAGCATAGGACAGTCCTACGAGCAGTACTTC CASSIGQSYEQYF
TRBD1 NA TRBJ2-4 TRBV7-3 TGTGCCAGCAGCTTAACTCTGGCCGGAGACAGGGGGCTAGCCAAAAACATTCAGTACTTC CASSLTLAGDRGLAKNIQYF
NA NA TRBJ1-1 TRBV5-4 TGTGCCAGCAGCTTCGGCAGGGCTCGGATTTTAACTGAAGCTTTCTTT CASSFGRARILTEAFF
NA NA TRBJ2-7 TRBV7-9 TGTGCCAGCGCTACTTGGGGCGGACAGATTTACGAGCAGTACTTC CASATWGGQIYEQYF
NA NA TRBJ1-2 TRBV29-1 TGCAGCGTTGGTTGGGGGGACTATGGCTACACCTTC CSVGWGDYGYTF
NA NA TRBJ1-3 TRBV9 TGTGCCAGCAGCGCGAGCGGCGCAGGGAGGGTTGGAAACACCATATATTTT CASSASGAGRVGNTIYF
TRBD1 few TRBJ2-2 TRBV25-1 TGTGCCAGCACGGGGACAGGGGGGATGAGCACCGGGGAGCTGTTTTTT CASTGTGGMSTGELFF
TRBD1 NA TRBJ1-5 TRBV9 TGTGCCAGCAGCGTTGGGACAGGGTATCAGCCCCAGCATTTT CASSVGTGYQPQHF
NA few TRBJ1-2 TRBV5-8 TGTGCCAGCAGCTTTAGGGATGGGGCCGCGGTCAACTATGGCTACACCTTC CASSFRDGAAVNYGYTF
TRBD2 few TRBJ2-1 TRBV7-9 TGTGCCGGGGGGAGGGGAACGAGGAATGAGCAGTTCTTC CAGGRGTRNEQFF
TRBD1 few TRBJ1-1 TRBV4-3 TGCGCCAGCAGCCACGCGGACAGGGCGAACACTGAAGCTTTCTTT CASSHADRANTEAFF
TRBD1 NA TRBJ1-6 TRBV7-2 TGTGCCAGCAGACCTTTTTGGGCAGGGGGCTGGGATTCACCCCTCCACTTT CASRPFWAGGWDSPLHF
NA few TRBJ1-5 TRBV7-9 TGTGCCAGCAGCTTGGGGAGGAGGCCCCAGCATTTT CASSLGRRPQHF
NA NA TRBJ2-6 TRBV7-3 TGTGCCAGCAGCCGACTTCCGACAGCGGGGGCCAACGTCCTGACTTTC CASSRLPTAGANVLTF
NA NA TRBJ1-5 TRBV6-1 TGTGCCAGCAGTGAGGCAGGCGCCAATCAGCCCCAGCATTTT CASSEAGANQPQHF
TRBD1 few TRBJ1-6 TRBV4-3 TGCGCCAGCAGCCACAGGGACGGGACAGTGGGATCACCCCTCCACTTT CASSHRDGTVGSPLHF
TRBD2 NA TRBJ2-1 TRBV27 TGTGCCAGCAGTCCGGGACTAGCGGGAGGGAAGAATGAGCAGTTCTTC CASSPGLAGGKNEQFF
NA NA TRBJ1-5 TRBV6-4 TGTGCCAGCAGTGATGGGGGCGAACAGCCCCAGCATTTT CASSDGGEQPQHF